Listed below are T cell receptor beta chains from one sample, sequenced in a study of technical replicates of blood from a few donors. Using immunoSEQ multiplex PCR, the repertoire was profiled, and TCRdb retains in-frame clones only, with some absent. The table lists tens of thousands of clones, 80% to 95% of them singletons, with about 0.4% in the top ten. The specimen was T cells isolated from PBMCs. The receptor source for this set is a human donor in good health. Both conserved end residues are part of each CDR3. The order of the fields is J gene, clone size, V gene, D gene, CDR3 DNA, CDR3 protein. A D gene is named only where the DNA matches it firmly. The size of a clone is reported for some rows only, either as once, few or many, or as a class for expanded clones.

TRBJ1-5,.,TRBV27,.,TGTGCCAGCAGTTTATCCCAGACATCTAATCAGCCCCAGCATTTT,CASSLSQTSNQPQHF
TRBJ1-1,.,TRBV15,TRBD1,TGTGCCACCAGTGGGACAGGGGGGCAGAACACTGAAGCTTTCTTT,CATSGTGGQNTEAFF
TRBJ1-1,once,TRBV4-3,.,TGCGCCAGCAGCCAAGATTCGGAGGGTTACACTGAAGCTTTCTTT,CASSQDSEGYTEAFF
TRBJ2-5,.,TRBV6-6,.,TGTGCCAGCAGTTACGGGCCCAGTGAGACCCAGTACTTC,CASSYGPSETQYF
TRBJ1-3,.,TRBV19,.,TGTGCCAGTACCGAAGGGAGGTACTCTGGAAACACCATATATTTT,CASTEGRYSGNTIYF
TRBJ2-5,.,TRBV15,.,TGTGCCACCAGCAGAGTTTTGGGAGATAGCCCCCAGTACTTC,CATSRVLGDSPQYF
TRBJ1-5,.,TRBV7-2,TRBD1,TGTGCCAGCAGCCCTTCGGGACAGGGGTTCCAGCCCCAGCATTTT,CASSPSGQGFQPQHF
TRBJ2-2,.,TRBV9,.,TGTGCCAGCAGCGGCGGACTCAACCTTAACACCGGGGAGCTGTTTTTT,CASSGGLNLNTGELFF
TRBJ1-1,.,TRBV6-1,.,TGTGCCAGCAGTGTAATTTTCGGGAACACTGAAGCTTTCTTT,CASSVIFGNTEAFF
TRBJ2-7,.,TRBV4-3,.,TGCGCCAGCAGCCAAGATGGGGGACTCACCTTTTACGAGCAGTACTTC,CASSQDGGLTFYEQYF
TRBJ2-1,.,TRBV7-9,.,TGTGCCAGTGCCGGCGCGGCCTACAATGAGCAGTTCTTC,CASAGAAYNEQFF
TRBJ2-2,.,TRBV11-3,.,TGTGCCAGCAGCTTAGCACCCCATTTATCGGGCACCGGGGAGCTGTTTTTT,CASSLAPHLSGTGELFF